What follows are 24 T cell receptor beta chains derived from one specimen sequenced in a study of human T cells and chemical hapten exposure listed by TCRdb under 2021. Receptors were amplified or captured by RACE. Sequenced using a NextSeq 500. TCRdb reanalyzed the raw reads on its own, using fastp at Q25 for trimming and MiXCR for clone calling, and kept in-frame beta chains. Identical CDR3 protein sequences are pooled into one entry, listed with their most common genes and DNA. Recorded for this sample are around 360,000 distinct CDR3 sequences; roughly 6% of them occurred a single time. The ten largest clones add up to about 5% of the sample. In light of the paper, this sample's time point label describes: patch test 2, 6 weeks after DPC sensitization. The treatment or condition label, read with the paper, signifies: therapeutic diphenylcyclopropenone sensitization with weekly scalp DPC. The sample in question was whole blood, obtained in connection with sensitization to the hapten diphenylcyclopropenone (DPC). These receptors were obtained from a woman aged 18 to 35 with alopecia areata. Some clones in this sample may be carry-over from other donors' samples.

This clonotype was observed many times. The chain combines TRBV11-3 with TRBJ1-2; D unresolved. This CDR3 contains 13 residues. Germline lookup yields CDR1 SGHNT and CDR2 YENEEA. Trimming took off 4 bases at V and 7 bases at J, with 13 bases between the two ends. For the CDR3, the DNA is TGTGCCAGCAGCTCGACACGCGCGCCTGGCTACACCTTC. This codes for CASSSTRAPGYTF.

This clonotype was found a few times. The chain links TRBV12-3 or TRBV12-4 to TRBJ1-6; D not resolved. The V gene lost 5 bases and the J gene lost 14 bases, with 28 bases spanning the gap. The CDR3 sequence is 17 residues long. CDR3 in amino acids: CASSQDGKVQGTFTLHF. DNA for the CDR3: TGTGCCAGCAGTCAGGACGGAAAGGTTCAAGGCACCTTCACCCTCCACTTT.

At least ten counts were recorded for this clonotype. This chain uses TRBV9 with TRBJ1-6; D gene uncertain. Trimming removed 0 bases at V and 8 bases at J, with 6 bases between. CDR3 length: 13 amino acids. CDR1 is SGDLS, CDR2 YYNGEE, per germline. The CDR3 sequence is CASSVGPDSPLHF. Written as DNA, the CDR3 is TGTGCCAGCAGCGTAGGTCCGGATTCACCCCTCCACTTT.

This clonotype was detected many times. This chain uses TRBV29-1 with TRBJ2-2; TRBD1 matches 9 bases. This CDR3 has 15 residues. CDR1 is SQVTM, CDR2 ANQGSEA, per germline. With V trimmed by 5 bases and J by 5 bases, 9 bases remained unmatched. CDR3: CSVSKGQGWTGELFF. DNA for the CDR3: TGCAGCGTTTCCAAGGGACAGGGATGGACCGGGGAGCTGTTTTTT.

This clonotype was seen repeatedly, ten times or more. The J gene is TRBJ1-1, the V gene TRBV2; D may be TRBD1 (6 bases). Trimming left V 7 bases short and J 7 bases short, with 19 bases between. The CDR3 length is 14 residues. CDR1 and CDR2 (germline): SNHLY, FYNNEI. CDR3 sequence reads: CASTRGRDKIEAFF. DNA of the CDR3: TGTGCCAGCACCAGAGGTCGGGACAAGATTGAAGCTTTCTTT.

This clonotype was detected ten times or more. The CDR3 is CASSPRTGSGNTIYF. The CDR3, as DNA: TGTGCCAGCAGCCCGAGGACCGGCTCTGGAAACACCATATATTTT. V is TRBV7-9 and J is TRBJ1-3; no clear D gene. Deletions cut 5 bases from V and 0 bases from J, with 11 bases between. Germline V gene lookup returns CDR1 SEHNR and CDR2 FQNEAQ (reference sequence). The CDR3 consists of 15 residues.

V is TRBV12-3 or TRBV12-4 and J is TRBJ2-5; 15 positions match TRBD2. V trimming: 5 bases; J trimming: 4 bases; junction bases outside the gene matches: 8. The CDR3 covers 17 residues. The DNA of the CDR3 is TGTGCCAGCAGTCCCGGGACTAGCGGGGGGCCCGGAGAGACCCAGTACTTC. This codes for CASSPGTSGGPGETQYF.

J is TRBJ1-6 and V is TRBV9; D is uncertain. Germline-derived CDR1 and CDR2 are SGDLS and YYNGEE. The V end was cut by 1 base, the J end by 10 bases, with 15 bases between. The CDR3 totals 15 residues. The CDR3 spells CASSVSEGLGSPLHF. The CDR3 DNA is TGTGCCAGCAGCGTAAGTGAGGGTCTAGGCTCACCCCTCCACTTT.

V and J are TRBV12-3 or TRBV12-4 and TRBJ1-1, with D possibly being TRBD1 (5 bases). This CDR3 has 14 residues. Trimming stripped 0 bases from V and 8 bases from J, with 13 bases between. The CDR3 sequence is CASSLAPETAEAFF. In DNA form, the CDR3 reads TGTGCCAGCAGTTTAGCTCCTGAGACAGCAGAAGCTTTCTTT.

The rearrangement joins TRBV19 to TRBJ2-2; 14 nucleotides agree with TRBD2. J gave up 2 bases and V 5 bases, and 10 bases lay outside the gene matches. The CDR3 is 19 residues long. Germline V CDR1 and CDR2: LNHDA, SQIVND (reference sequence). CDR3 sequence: CASSLTGTSGGLNTGELFF. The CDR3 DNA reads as TGTGCCAGTAGTCTCACCGGGACTAGCGGGGGCCTTAACACCGGGGAGCTGTTTTTT.

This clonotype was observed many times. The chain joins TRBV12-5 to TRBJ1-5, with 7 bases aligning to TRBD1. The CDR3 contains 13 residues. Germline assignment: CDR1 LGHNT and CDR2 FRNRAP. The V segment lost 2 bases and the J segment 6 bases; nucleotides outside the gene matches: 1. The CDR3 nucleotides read TGTGCTAGTGGTTTGACAGGGGCTCAGCCCCAGCATTTT. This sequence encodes CASGLTGAQPQHF. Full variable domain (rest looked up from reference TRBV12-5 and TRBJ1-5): DARVTQTPRHKVTEMGQEVTMRCQPILGHNTVFWYRQTMMQGLELLAYFRNRAPLDDSGMPKDRFSAEMPDATLATLKIQPSEPRDSAVYFCASGLTGAQPQHFGDGTRLSIL.

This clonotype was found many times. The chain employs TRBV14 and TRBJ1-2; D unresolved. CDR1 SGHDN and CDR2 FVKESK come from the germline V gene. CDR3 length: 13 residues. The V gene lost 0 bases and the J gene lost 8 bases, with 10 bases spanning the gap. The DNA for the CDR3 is TGTGCCAGCAGCCAAGATAGAAGGGAGGGCTACACCTTC. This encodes CASSQDRREGYTF.

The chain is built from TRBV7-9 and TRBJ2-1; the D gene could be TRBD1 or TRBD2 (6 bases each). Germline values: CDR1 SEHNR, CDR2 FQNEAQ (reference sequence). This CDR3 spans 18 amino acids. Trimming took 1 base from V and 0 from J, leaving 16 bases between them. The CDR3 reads CASSLEGRGPFSYNEQFF. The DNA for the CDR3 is TGTGCCAGCAGCTTAGAGGGCCGGGGGCCTTTCTCCTACAATGAGCAGTTCTTC.

The chain's CDR3 is CASSEYEVNTEAFF. The DNA of the CDR3 is TGTGCCAGCAGTGAATACGAGGTGAACACTGAAGCTTTCTTT. The gene calls are TRBV2 and TRBJ1-1; D call uncertain. Looked up from germline, CDR1 is SNHLY and CDR2 is FYNNEI. V was trimmed by 2 bases and J by 0 bases, leaving 7 bases between them. This CDR3 contains 14 residues.

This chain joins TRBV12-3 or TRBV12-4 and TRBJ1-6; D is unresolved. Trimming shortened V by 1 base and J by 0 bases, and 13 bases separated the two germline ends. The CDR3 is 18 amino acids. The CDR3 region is CASSLGSVRSSYNSPLHF. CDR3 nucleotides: TGTGCCAGCAGTTTAGGGAGTGTCCGAAGCTCCTATAATTCACCCCTCCACTTT.

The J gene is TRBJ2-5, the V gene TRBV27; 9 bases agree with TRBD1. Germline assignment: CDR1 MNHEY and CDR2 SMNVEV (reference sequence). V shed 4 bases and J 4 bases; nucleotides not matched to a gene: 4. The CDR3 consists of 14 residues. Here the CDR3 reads CASSSGTGLETQYF. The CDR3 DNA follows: TGTGCCAGCAGTTCCGGGACAGGGTTAGAGACCCAGTACTTC.

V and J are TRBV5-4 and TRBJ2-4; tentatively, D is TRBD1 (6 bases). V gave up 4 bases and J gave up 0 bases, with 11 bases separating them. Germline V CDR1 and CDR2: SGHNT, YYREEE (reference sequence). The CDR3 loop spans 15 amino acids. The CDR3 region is CASSRNREAKNIQYF. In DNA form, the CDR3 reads TGTGCCAGCAGCAGGAACAGGGAAGCCAAAAACATTCAGTACTTC.

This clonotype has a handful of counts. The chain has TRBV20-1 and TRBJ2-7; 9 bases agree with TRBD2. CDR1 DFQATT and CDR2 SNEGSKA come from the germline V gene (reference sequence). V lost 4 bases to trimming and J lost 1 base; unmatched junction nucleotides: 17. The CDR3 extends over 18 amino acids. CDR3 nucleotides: TGCAGTGCTAATCCCTCCAGCAGCGGGGGGTCCTTTTCCTACGAGCAGTACTTC. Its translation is CSANPSSSGGSFSYEQYF.

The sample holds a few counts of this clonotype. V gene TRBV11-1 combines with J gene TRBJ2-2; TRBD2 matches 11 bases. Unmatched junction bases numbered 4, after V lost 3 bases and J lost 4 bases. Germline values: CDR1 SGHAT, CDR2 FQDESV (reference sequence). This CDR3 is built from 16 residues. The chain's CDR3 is CASSFRLAGTTGELFF. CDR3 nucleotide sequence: TGTGCCAGCAGCTTTCGACTAGCGGGGACCACCGGGGAGCTGTTTTTT.

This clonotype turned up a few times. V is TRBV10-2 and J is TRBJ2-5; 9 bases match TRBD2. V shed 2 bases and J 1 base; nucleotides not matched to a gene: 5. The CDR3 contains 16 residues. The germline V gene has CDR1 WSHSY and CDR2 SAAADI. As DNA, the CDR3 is TGCGCCAGCAGTGAGATTACTAGCGGGTTCCAAGAGACCCAGTACTTC. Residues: CASSEITSGFQETQYF.

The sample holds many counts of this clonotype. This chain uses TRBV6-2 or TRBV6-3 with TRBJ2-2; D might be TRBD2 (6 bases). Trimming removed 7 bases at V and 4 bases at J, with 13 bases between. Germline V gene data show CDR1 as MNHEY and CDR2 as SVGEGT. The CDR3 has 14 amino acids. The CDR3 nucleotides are TGTGCCAGCACAAACGGAGGGAGCACCGGGGAGCTGTTTTTT. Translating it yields CASTNGGSTGELFF.

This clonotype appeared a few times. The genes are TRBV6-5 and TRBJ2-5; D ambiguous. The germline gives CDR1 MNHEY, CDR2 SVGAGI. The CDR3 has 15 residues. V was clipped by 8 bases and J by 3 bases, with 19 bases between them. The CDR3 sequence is CASHEAGLTKETQYF. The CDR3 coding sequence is TGTGCCAGCCACGAAGCCGGGCTAACCAAAGAGACCCAGTACTTC.

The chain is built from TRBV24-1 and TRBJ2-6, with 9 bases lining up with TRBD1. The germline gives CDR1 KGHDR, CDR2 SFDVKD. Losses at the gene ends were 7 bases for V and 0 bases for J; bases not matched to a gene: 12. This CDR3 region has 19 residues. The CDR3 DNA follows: TGTGCCACCAGGGACAGGGGCCCTTTGTCTTCCTCTGGGGCCAACGTCCTGACTTTC. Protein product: CATRDRGPLSSSGANVLTF.

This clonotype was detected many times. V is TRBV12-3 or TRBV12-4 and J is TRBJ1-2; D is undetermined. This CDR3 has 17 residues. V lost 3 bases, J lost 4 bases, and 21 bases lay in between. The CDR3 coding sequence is TGTGCCAGCAGTTTGTCCCCTGGGGTCCATGGCGGCTATGGCTACACCTTC. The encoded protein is CASSLSPGVHGGYGYTF.